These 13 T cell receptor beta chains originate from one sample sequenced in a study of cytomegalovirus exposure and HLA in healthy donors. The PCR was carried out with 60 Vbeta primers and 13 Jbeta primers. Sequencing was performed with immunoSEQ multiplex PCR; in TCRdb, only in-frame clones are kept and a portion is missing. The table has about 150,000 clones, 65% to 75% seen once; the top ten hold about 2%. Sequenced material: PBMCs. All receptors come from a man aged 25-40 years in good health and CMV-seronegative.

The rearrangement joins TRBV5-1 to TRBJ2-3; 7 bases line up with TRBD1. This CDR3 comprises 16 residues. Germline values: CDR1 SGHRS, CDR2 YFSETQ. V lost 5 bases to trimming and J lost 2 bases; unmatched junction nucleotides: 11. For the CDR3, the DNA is TGCGCCAGCAGTTTATGGGACAGTAAATCCACAGATACGCAGTATTTT. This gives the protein CASSLWDSKSTDTQYF. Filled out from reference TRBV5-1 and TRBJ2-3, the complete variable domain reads KAGVTQTPRYLIKTRGQQVTLSCSPISGHRSVSWYQQTPGQGLQFLFEYFSETQRNKGNFPGRFSGRQFSNSRSEMNVSTLELGDSALYLCASSLWDSKSTDTQYFGPGTRLTVL.

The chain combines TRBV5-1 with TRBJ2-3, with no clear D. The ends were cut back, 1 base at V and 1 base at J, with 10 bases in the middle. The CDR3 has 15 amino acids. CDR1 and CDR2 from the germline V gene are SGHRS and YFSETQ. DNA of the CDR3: TGCGCCAGCAGCTTGTTCCTGGGCGGCACAGATACGCAGTATTTT. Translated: CASSLFLGGTDTQYF.

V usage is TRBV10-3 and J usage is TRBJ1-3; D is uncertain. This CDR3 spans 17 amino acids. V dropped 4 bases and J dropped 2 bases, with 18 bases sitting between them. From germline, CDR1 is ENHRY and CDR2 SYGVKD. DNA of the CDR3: TGTGCCATCAGTGTTTCGCTTCGGGTTGGCGCTGGAAACACCATATATTTT. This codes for CAISVSLRVGAGNTIYF.

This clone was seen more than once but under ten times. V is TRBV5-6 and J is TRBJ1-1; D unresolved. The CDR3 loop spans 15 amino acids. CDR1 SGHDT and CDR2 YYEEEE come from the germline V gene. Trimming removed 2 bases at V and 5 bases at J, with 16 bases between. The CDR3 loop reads CASSLSGGSYTEAFF. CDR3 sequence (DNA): TGTGCCAGCAGCTTAAGTGGAGGGAGTTATACTGAAGCTTTCTTT.

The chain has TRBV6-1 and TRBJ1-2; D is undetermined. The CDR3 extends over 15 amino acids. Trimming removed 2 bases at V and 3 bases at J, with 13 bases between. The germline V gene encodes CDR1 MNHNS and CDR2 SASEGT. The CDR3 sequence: CASSELPTADYGYTF. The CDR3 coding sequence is TGTGCCAGCAGTGAACTGCCGACGGCGGACTATGGCTACACCTTC.

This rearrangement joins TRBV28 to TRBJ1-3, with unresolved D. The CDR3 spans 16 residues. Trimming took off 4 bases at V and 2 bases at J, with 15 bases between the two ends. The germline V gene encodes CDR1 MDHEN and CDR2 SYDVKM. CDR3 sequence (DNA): TGTGCCAGCAGTTCCCCCGGAGCTCGAACTGGAAACACCATATATTTT. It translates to CASSSPGARTGNTIYF.

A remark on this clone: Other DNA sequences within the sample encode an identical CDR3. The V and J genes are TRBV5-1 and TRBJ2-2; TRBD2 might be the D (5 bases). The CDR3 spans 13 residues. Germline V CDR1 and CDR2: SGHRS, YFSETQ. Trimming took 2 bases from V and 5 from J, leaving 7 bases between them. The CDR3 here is CASSFGDTGELFF. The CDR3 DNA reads TGCGCCAGCAGCTTCGGGGATACCGGGGAGCTGTTTTTT.

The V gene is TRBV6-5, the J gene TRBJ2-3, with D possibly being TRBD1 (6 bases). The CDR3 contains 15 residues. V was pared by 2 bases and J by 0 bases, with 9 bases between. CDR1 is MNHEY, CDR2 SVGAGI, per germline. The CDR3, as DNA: TGTGCCAGCAGTTACGGGGGCCCTAGCACAGATACGCAGTATTTT. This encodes CASSYGGPSTDTQYF.

CDR3: CASSGGIRVGTGELFF. The DNA of the CDR3 is TGTGCCAGCAGCGGTGGTATACGGGTCGGCACCGGGGAGCTGTTTTTT. J is TRBJ2-2 and V is TRBV27; no reliable D call. Germline V lookup: CDR1 MNHEY, CDR2 SMNVEV (reference sequence). The CDR3 totals 16 residues. V shed 6 bases and J shed 4 bases, with 18 bases lying between them.

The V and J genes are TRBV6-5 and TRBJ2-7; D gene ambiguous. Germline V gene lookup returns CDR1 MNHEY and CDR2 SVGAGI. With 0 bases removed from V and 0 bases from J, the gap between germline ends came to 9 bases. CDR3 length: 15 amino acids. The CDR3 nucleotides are TGTGCCAGCAGTTACTCAAGCAGGTTCTCCTACGAGCAGTACTTC. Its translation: CASSYSSRFSYEQYF.

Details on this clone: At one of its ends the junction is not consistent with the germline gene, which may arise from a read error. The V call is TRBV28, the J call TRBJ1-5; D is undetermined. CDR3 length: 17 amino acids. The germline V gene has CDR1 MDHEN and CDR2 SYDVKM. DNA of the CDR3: TGTGCCAGCAGTTTAGGCCCCGGACGCCGGGGAAATCAGCCCCAGAATTTT. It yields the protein CASSLGPGRRGNQPQNF.

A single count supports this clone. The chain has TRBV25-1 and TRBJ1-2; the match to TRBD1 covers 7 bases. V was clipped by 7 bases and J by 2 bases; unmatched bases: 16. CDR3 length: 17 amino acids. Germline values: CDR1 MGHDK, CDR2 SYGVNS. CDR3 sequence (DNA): TGTGCCAGCACCCTAACTCACGGGACAGACCTCAACTATGGCTACACCTTC. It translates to CASTLTHGTDLNYGYTF.

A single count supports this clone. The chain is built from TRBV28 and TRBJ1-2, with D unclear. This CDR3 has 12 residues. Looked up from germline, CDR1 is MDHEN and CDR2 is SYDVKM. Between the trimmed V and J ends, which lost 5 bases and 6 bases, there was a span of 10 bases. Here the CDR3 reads CASSPEGNGYTF. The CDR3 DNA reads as TGTGCCAGCAGTCCAGAGGGTAATGGCTACACCTTC.